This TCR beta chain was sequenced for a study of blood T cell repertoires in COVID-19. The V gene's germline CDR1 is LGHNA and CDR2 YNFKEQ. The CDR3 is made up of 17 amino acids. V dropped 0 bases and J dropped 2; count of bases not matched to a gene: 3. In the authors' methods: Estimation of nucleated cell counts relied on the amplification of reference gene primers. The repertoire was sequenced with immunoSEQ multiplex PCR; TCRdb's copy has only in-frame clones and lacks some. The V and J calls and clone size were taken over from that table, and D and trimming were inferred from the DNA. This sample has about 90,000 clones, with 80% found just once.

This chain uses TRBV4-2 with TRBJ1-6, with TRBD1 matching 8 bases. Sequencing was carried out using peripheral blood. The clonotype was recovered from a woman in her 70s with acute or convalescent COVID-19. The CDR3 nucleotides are TGTGCCAGCAGCCAAGATCGACAGGGGACCTATAATTCACCCCTCCACTTT. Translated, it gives CASSQDRQGTYNSPLHF.